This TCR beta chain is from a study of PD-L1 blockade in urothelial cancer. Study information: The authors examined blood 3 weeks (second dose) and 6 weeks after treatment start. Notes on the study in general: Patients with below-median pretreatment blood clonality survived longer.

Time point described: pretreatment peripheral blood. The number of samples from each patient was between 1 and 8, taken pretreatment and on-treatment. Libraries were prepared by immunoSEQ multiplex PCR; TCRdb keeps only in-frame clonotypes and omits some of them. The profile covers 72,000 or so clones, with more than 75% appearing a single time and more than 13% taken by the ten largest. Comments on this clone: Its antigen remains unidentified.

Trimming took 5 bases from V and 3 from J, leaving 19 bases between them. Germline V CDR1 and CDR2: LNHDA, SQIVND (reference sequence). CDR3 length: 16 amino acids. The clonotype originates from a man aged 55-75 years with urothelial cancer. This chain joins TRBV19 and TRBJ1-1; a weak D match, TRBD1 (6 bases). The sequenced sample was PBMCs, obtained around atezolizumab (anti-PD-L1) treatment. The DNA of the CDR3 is TGTGCCAGTAGTCCTCGACAGGCAAGTGGGGACACTGAAGCTTTCTTT. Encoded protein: CASSPRQASGDTEAFF.